This is a list of T cell receptor beta chains from one sample in a study of T-cell memory formation after mild COVID-19. TCRdb reprocessed the 5' RACE reads via MiXCR and lists one record per CDR3 protein. Of hundreds of thousands of distinct CDR3 sequences in the sample, roughly 17% were seen once. The source material was PBMCs or a T cell subset sorted from them (not recorded which). The receptors were gathered from an adult woman who had mild COVID-19 (a few samples of this study predate the infection). Cell type and time point are not known. The CDR3 runs from the conserved cysteine through the conserved F or W. Each record gives: D gene, clone size, J gene, V gene, CDR3 protein, CDR3 DNA. The D gene is left open where the match is weak. The size field is filled for only some rows; it gives once, few, many or a size class.

>.|.|TRBJ2-7|TRBV6-5
CASRARGDLSSYEQYF
TGTGCCAGCAGGGCAAGAGGGGACCTAAGCTCCTACGAGCAGTACTTC
>TRBD2|few|TRBJ2-3|TRBV11-3
CASSILAGGSGTDTQYF
TGTGCCAGCAGCATCCTAGCGGGAGGTTCGGGCACAGATACGCAGTATTTT
>TRBD2|once|TRBJ2-5|TRBV5-4
CASSSPTSGGQTQYF
TGTGCCAGCAGCTCCCCGACTAGCGGGGGCCAGACCCAGTACTTC
>.|.|TRBJ2-7|TRBV29-1
CSVGQSLPYEQYF
TGCAGCGTTGGACAGTCCCTTCCCTACGAGCAGTACTTC
>TRBD2|.|TRBJ2-1|TRBV14
CASSQTSGRVYNEQFF
TGTGCCAGCAGCCAGACTAGCGGGAGAGTCTACAATGAGCAGTTCTTC
>TRBD2|few|TRBJ2-7|TRBV7-6
CASSPGLAGGSEQYF
TGTGCCAGCAGCCCCGGACTAGCGGGAGGGTCCGAGCAGTACTTC
>TRBD2|.|TRBJ2-7|TRBV9
CASSVASGQSYEQYF
TGTGCCAGCAGCGTAGCTAGCGGCCAATCCTACGAGCAGTACTTC
>.|.|TRBJ1-5|TRBV2
CASTPFGVRQPQHF
TGTGCCAGCACTCCATTCGGGGTCCGGCAGCCCCAGCATTTT
>TRBD2|few|TRBJ2-4|TRBV20-1
CSARDLSGNPKNIQYF
TGCAGTGCTAGAGATCTTAGCGGGAATCCCAAAAACATTCAGTACTTC
>TRBD1|.|TRBJ1-2|TRBV30
CAGTGTADGYTF
TGTGCCGGAACCGGGACAGCTGATGGCTACACCTTC
>.|few|TRBJ2-2|TRBV4-2
CASSQEVGTLNTGELFF
TGTGCCAGCAGCCAAGAAGTAGGCACCCTGAACACCGGGGAGCTGTTTTTT
>.|few|TRBJ2-7|TRBV5-1
CASSSLGDPPYEQYF
TGCGCCAGCAGCAGCCTCGGAGACCCACCCTACGAGCAGTACTTC
>.|few|TRBJ2-1|TRBV5-1
CASSFTRDEQFF
TGCGCCAGCAGCTTCACGCGCGATGAGCAGTTCTTC
>TRBD1|.|TRBJ2-7|TRBV6-5
CASSSGTGYHEQYF
TGTGCCAGCAGTTCCGGGACAGGGTATCACGAGCAGTACTTC
>.|few|TRBJ2-6|TRBV5-1
CASSLNQALPGANVLTF
TGCGCCAGCAGCTTGAACCAAGCCCTACCTGGGGCCAACGTCCTGACTTTC
>TRBD2|few|TRBJ2-5|TRBV20-1
CSAPGGPGQETQYF
TGCAGTGCGCCGGGGGGGCCGGGCCAAGAGACCCAGTACTTC
>TRBD1|many|TRBJ2-2|TRBV18
CASSPGTGVPGELFF
TGTGCCAGCTCACCCGGAACAGGGGTGCCCGGGGAGCTGTTTTTT
>.|few|TRBJ2-5|TRBV4-3
CASSQATSQETQYF
TGCGCCAGCAGCCAAGCGACTAGCCAAGAGACCCAGTACTTC
>.|.|TRBJ1-5|TRBV7-2
CASSFRFSGNQPQHF
TGTGCCAGCAGCTTCCGCTTTTCTGGCAATCAGCCCCAGCATTTT
>TRBD1|.|TRBJ2-5|TRBV3-1
CASSQDGSGGAKETQYF
TGTGCCAGCAGCCAAGATGGGTCAGGGGGCGCGAAAGAGACCCAGTACTTC
>.|few|TRBJ2-3|TRBV12-3/TRBV12-4
CASSYPGFSTDTQYF
TGTGCCAGCAGTTACCCGGGATTTAGCACAGATACGCAGTATTTT
>.|few|TRBJ2-5|TRBV24-1
CATSDFVGTQYF
TGTGCCACCAGTGATTTTGTCGGGACCCAGTACTTC
>TRBD1|.|TRBJ1-1|TRBV9
CASSVADRAEAFF
TGTGCCAGCAGCGTAGCTGACAGGGCTGAAGCTTTCTTT
>.|.|TRBJ1-2|TRBV28
CASRVSLGGYGYGYTF
TGTGCCAGCAGAGTTTCCCTTGGGGGATACGGCTATGGCTACACCTTC
>.|.|TRBJ2-7|TRBV6-2/TRBV6-3
CASSSQYEQYF
TGTGCCAGCAGTTCCCAGTACGAGCAGTACTTC
>.|few|TRBJ2-6|TRBV9
CASSVSGGALEANVLTF
TGTGCCAGCAGCGTATCTGGCGGGGCTCTTGAGGCCAACGTCCTGACTTTC
>.|once|TRBJ2-5|TRBV24-1
CATSDSGRGGTRETQYF
TGTGCCACCAGTGATTCTGGTAGGGGCGGGACCCGAGAGACCCAGTACTTC
>TRBD1|few|TRBJ1-2|TRBV5-1
CASSLASTGGGYTF
TGCGCCAGCAGCTTGGCCTCAACAGGGGGAGGCTACACCTTC
>TRBD2|.|TRBJ2-1|TRBV12-3/TRBV12-4
CASIFSGVADEQFF
TGTGCCAGCATTTTCAGCGGGGTAGCTGATGAGCAGTTCTTC
>TRBD1|few|TRBJ2-7|TRBV20-1
CSAFLRDRGYEQYF
TGCAGTGCTTTCCTCCGGGACAGAGGCTACGAGCAGTACTTC
>TRBD2|.|TRBJ2-1|TRBV6-2/TRBV6-3
CASSYSGDNEQFF
TGTGCCAGCAGTTACAGCGGGGACAATGAGCAGTTCTTC
>.|few|TRBJ1-1|TRBV6-1
CASSKLQGEAFF
TGTGCCAGCAGTAAATTACAGGGTGAAGCTTTCTTT
>.|.|TRBJ2-5|TRBV7-6
CASSLLVEHSGETQYF
TGTGCCAGCAGCTTATTGGTTGAACACTCGGGGGAGACCCAGTACTTC
>TRBD1|.|TRBJ2-1|TRBV6-5
CASIAGQGAGNEQFF
TGTGCCAGCATCGCCGGACAGGGGGCGGGAAATGAGCAGTTCTTC
>.|.|TRBJ2-7|TRBV12-3/TRBV12-4
CASRPGGRYEQYF
TGTGCCAGCAGGCCCGGGGGGCGCTACGAGCAGTACTTC
>TRBD2|.|TRBJ2-3|TRBV12-3/TRBV12-4
CASSYSRDYTDTQYF
TGTGCCAGCAGCTACAGCCGGGACTACACAGATACGCAGTATTTT
>TRBD2|.|TRBJ2-1|TRBV27
CASSTWTSGGEGNEQFF
TGTGCCAGCAGTACCTGGACTAGCGGAGGGGAGGGGAATGAGCAGTTCTTC
>TRBD2|.|TRBJ2-3|TRBV4-3
CASSPGTSGITDTQYF
TGCGCCAGCAGCCCCGGGACTAGCGGAATCACAGATACGCAGTATTTT
>.|.|TRBJ2-5|TRBV6-6
CASTQREETQYF
TGTGCCAGCACCCAAAGGGAAGAGACCCAGTACTTC
>.|few|TRBJ2-5|TRBV19
CASSPNLGLARSQYF
TGTGCCAGTAGCCCAAACCTGGGGCTAGCGCGGTCCCAGTACTTC
>.|many|TRBJ2-3|TRBV25-1
CASSDRGTDTQYF
TGTGCCAGCAGTGACAGGGGAACAGATACGCAGTATTTT
>TRBD2|.|TRBJ2-2|TRBV5-5
CASSLVGLAGGFTGELFF
TGTGCCAGCAGCTTGGTGGGACTAGCGGGAGGATTCACCGGGGAGCTGTTTTTT
>.|.|TRBJ1-1|TRBV12-3/TRBV12-4
CASSRGGVSFGIGTEAFF
TGTGCCAGCAGTAGAGGAGGGGTCAGCTTCGGGATCGGCACTGAAGCTTTCTTT
>.|many|TRBJ1-1|TRBV3-1
CASSQRTANTEAFF
TGTGCCAGCAGCCAACGGACAGCGAACACTGAAGCTTTCTTT
>.|.|TRBJ2-1|TRBV3-1
CASSQATIRMDEQFF
TGTGCCAGCAGCCAAGCAACCATACGGATGGATGAGCAGTTCTTC
>TRBD2|.|TRBJ2-3|TRBV10-2
CASSDSRGSFADTQYF
TGCGCCAGCAGTGATTCGCGGGGGTCATTTGCAGATACGCAGTATTTT
>TRBD1|.|TRBJ1-5|TRBV27
CASSFGTTGGNQPQHF
TGTGCCAGCAGTTTTGGGACGACAGGGGGGAATCAGCCCCAGCATTTT
>.|few|TRBJ2-2|TRBV3-1
CASSPYQNTGELFF
TGTGCCAGCAGCCCCTACCAGAACACCGGGGAGCTGTTTTTT
>.|.|TRBJ2-7|TRBV30
CAWSVNGPYEQYF
TGTGCCTGGAGTGTTAATGGGCCATACGAGCAGTACTTC
>TRBD2|.|TRBJ2-2|TRBV20-1
CSAERGNTGELFF
TGCAGTGCTGAGCGGGGTAACACCGGGGAGCTGTTTTTT
>.|.|TRBJ1-2|TRBV5-1
CASSLNPGLNYGYTF
TGCGCCAGCAGCTTGAATCCGGGATTGAACTATGGCTACACCTTC
>.|.|TRBJ2-1|TRBV4-3
CASGPPGRTYNEQFF
TGCGCCAGTGGACCCCCTGGGAGGACCTACAATGAGCAGTTCTTC
>.|few|TRBJ2-1|TRBV4-1
CASSQVEGRNEQFF
TGCGCCAGCAGCCAAGTGGAGGGGAGGAATGAGCAGTTCTTC